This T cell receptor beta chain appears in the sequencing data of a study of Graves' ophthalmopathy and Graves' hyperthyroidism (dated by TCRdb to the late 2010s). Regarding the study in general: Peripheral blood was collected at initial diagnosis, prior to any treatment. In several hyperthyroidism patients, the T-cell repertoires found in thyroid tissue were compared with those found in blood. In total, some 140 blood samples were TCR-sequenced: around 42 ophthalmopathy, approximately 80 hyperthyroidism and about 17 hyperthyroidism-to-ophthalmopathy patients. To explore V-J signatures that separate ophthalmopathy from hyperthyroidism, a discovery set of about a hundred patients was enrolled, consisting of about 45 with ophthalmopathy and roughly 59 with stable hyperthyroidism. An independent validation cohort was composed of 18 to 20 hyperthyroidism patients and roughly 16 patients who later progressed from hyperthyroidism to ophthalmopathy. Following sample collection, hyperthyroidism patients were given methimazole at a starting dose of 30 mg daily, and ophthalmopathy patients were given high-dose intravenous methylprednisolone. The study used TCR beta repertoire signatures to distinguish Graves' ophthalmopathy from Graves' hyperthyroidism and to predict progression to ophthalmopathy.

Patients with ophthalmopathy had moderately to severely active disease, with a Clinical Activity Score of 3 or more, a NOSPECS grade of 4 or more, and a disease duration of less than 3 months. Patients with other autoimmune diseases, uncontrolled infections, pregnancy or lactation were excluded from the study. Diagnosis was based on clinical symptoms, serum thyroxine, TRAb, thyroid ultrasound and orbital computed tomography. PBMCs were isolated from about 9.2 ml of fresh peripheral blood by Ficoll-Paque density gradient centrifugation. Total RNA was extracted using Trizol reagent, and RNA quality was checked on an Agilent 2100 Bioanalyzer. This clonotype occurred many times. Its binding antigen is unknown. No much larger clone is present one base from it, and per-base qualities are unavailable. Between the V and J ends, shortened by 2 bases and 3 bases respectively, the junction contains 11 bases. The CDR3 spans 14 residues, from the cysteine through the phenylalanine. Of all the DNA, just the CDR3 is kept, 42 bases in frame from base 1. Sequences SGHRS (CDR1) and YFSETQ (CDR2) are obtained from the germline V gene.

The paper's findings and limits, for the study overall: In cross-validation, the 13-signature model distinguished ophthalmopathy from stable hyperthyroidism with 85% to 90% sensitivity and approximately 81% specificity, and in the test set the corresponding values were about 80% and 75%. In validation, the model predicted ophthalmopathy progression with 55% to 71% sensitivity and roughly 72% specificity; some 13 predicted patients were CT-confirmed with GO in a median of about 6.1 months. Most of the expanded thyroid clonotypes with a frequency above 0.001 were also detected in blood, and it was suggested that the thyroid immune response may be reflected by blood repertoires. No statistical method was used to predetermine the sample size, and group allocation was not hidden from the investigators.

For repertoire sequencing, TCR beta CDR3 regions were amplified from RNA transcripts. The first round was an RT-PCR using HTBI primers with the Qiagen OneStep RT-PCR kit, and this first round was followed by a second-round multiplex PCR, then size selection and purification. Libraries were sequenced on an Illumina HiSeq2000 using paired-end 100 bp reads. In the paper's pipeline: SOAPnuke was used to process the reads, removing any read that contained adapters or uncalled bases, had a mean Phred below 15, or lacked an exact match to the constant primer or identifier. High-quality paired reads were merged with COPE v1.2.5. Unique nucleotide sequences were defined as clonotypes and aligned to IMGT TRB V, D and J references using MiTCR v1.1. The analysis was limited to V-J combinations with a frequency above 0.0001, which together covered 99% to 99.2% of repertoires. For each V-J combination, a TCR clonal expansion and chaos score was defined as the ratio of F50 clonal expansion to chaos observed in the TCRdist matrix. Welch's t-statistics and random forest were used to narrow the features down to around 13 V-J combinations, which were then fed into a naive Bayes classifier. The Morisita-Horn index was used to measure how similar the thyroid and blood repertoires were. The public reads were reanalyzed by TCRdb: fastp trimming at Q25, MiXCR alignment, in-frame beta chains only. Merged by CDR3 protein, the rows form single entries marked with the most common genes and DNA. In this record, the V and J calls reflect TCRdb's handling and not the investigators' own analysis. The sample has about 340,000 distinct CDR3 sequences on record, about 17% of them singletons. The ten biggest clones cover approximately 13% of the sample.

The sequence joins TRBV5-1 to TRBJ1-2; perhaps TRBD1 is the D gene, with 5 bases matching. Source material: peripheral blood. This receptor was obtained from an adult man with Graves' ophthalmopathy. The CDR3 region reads CASSLRGTDYGYTF. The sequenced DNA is TGCGCCAGCAGCTTAAGGGGAACCGACTATGGCTACACCTTC. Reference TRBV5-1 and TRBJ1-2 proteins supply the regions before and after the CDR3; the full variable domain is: KAGVTQTPRYLIKTRGQQVTLSCSPISGHRSVSWYQQTPGQGLQFLFEYFSETQRNKGNFPGRFSGRQFSNSRSEMNVSTLELGDSALYLCASSLRGTDYGYTFGSGTRLTVV.